This T cell receptor (beta chain) was recovered during a study of T cell changes during pregnancy in multiple sclerosis. TCRdb keeps only in-frame clones here, not all; method: immunoSEQ multiplex PCR. Seen here are tens of thousands of clones, roughly 93% observed once, and the top ten hold approximately 1.9%. The germline V gene has CDR1 MDHEN and CDR2 SYDVKM. CDR3 length: 15 amino acids. Trimming pared 5 bases from V and 3 bases from J, leaving 17 bases between. The rearrangement uses TRBV28 and TRBJ2-7, with D perhaps TRBD1 (6 bases). Here the sequenced sample was peripheral blood, taken in the second trimester of pregnancy. The TCR was taken from a female donor with multiple sclerosis, enrolled in a pregnancy study. CDR3 in DNA: TGTGCCAGCAGTCCCGGGGACACCCTCAACTACGAGCAGTACTTC. It translates to CASSPGDTLNYEQYF.